This T cell receptor beta chain was obtained from a study of blood T cell repertoires in COVID-19. Study-wide context: Collection of acute and convalescent COVID-19 samples took place in the United States, Italy and Spain. T cells, B-cell-depleted T cells, or PBMCs provided the cDNA or gDNA that served as material.

Assay used: immunoSEQ multiplex PCR; TCRdb lists only in-frame clones, some missing. Of 400,000 to 550,000 clones in the sample, 70% to 90% were seen once. Participant age was about 18 to 89 years, and participants resided in about two dozen US areas. Cohort assignment relied on participant-reported clinical history. V lost 5 bases to trimming and J lost 3 bases; unmatched junction nucleotides: 8. Germline CDR1 reads SGHDN; CDR2 reads FVKESK. The CDR3 has 16 amino acids. The rearrangement links TRBV14 to TRBJ1-4, with TRBD1 matching over 8 bases. Sequencing was done on a sample of PBMCs or T cells enriched from blood (not recorded which). This TCR was sampled from a woman younger than 35 with acute COVID-19. The CDR3 loop is CASSEQGVLANEKLFF. The CDR3 DNA sequence: TGTGCCAGCAGCGAACAGGGGGTATTGGCTAATGAAAAACTGTTTTTT. The variable domain in full, completed from reference TRBV14 and TRBJ1-4, reads EAGVTQFPSHSVIEKGQTVTLRCDPISGHDNLYWYRRVMGKEIKFLLHFVKESKQDESGMPNNRFLAERTGGTYSTLKVQPAELEDSGVYFCASSEQGVLANEKLFFGSGTQLSVL.